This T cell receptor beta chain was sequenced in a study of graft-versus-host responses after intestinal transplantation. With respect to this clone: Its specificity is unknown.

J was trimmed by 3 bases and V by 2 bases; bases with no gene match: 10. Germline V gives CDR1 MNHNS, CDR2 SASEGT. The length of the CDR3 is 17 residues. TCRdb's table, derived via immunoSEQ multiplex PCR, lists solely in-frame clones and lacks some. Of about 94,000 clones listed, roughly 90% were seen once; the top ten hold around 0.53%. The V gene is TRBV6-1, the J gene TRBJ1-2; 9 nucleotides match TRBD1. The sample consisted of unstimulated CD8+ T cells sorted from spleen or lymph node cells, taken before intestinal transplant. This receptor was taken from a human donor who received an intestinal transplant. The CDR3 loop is CASSEWDRVHPHYGYTF. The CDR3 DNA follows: TGTGCCAGCAGTGAATGGGACAGGGTGCACCCCCACTATGGCTACACCTTC.